This T cell receptor beta chain comes out of a study of CD8 T cells in Susac syndrome (dated by TCRdb to between 2019 and 2020). With respect to the entire study: The study used repertoire sequencing to test whether antigen drove CD8+ T cell activation and differentiation in Susac syndrome.

RNA was extracted using the RNeasy kit, and about 0.5 to 1 ug of the RNA was reverse transcribed with random hexamers. The immunoSEQ multiplex PCR assay, covering 54 Vbeta and 13 Jbeta segments, was used to amplify TCR beta CDR3 regions. Bias from PCR amplification was corrected by using a synthetic template baseline for primer optimization and for computational correction. Regarding the original processing steps: Only productive sequences were kept, with reads annotated to V, D and J genes according to IMGT and analyzed in immunoSEQ Analyzer. Clonality was computed as one minus Shannon entropy normalized by log2 of the number of productive unique sequences. Public and private clones were assessed among the 100 most prevalent clones of each patient and control. Clones were defined as Susac-specific if absent from the healthy and MS cohorts, from 1052 published viral clones and from other ImmuneACCESS disease sequences. TCRdb took the public reads, trimmed them with fastp at Q25, ran MiXCR for clone calling and kept in-frame beta chains. Each entry merges the rows of one CDR3 protein and shows their most common DNA and genes. The V and J calls were not made by the authors but by TCRdb's processing. In this sample the table shows around 200,000 distinct CDR3 sequences, approximately 95% of which occur a single time. The biggest ten clones account for about 0.08% of the sample.

High-throughput TCR beta sequencing profiled peripheral blood CD8+ and CD4+ T cells from healthy donors, Susac syndrome patients and multiple sclerosis patients. The multiple sclerosis controls were treatment-naive patients whose relapsing-remitting disease, either stable or active, fulfilled the revised McDonald criteria. CD8+ TEMRA cells were enriched by FACS, while bulk CD8+ and CD4+ T cells were purified by magnetic negative isolation. Blood was collected in EDTA tubes and processed within 24 hours, with PBMCs isolated through density gradient centrifugation. PBMCs intended for TCR sequencing were frozen in liquid nitrogen and were later thawed in a 37 degrees C water bath. The sorted or isolated CD4+, CD8+ and CD8+ TEMRA cells reached a purity of at least 90%. In the case of this clonotype: It has no known antigen specificity. Base qualities are missing; no much larger clone stands one base away.

Including cysteine and phenylalanine, the CDR3 has 16 amino acids. The kept DNA is CDR3 alone, 48 bases in frame from the first base. The germline V gene (reference sequence) supplies CDR1 DFQATT and CDR2 SNEGSKA. V is reduced by 6 bases and J by 6 bases, leaving a spacing of 27 bases between them. Points the paper makes about the study in general: The study acknowledged that relatively few individuals were included in the TCR sequencing and HLA analysis.

Sequenced input: CD4+ T cells from PBMCs. The sequence was collected from a human donor with multiple sclerosis. The sequence joins TRBV20-1 to TRBJ2-7, with no confidently assigned D gene. The nucleotide sequence reads as follows: TGCAGTGCCAGCACCCTTGACATCCGCTATCCGGGCGAGCAGTACTTC. This encodes CSASTLDIRYPGEQYF.